This T cell receptor (beta chain) originates from a study of T cell responses to AZD1222 COVID-19 vaccine. Study-level results: Two doses of AZD1222 preceded a rise in Spike-specific TCR breadth and depth. The donors showed a predominance of white British ancestry and of females, with possible underestimation of clonal diversity. Spike-wide vaccine-associated CD4 TCRs dominated at 160-218 and 743-854. Without day 14 samples, only post-peak T cell repertoires were studied.

CDR1 is PRHDT and CDR2 is FYEKMQ in the germline V gene (reference sequence). CDR3 size: 15 residues. Unmatched junction bases numbered 12, after V lost 2 bases and J lost 16 bases. Comments on this clone: Its specificity is unknown.

Profiling relied on immunoSEQ multiplex PCR, and the TCRdb table lists in-frame clones only, not all of them. Altogether some 120,000 clones are present, 75% to 95% being singletons, with the ten largest covering about 2.7%. The chain joins TRBV13 to TRBJ2-1, with TRBD2 matching 12 bases. The specimen was peripheral blood, collected on day 0 of AZD1222 vaccination. The sequence came from an adult in good health. The CDR3: CASSLTASGGAEAFF. Here the CDR3 DNA reads TGTGCCAGCAGCTTAACGGCTAGCGGGGGGGCCGAAGCATTCTTC.